This TCR beta chain was sequenced in a study of CD8 T cells in ankylosing spondylitis. Trimming shortened V by 6 bases and J by 1 base, and 15 bases separated the two germline ends. The CDR3 spans 15 residues. The germline V gene has CDR1 SGHAT and CDR2 FQNNGV. This clonotype was seen only a few times. Its antigen is as yet unknown. Study-level results: A number of the motif variants had already been described in reactive arthritis synovial fluid and blood. Within ankylosing spondylitis blood, a TCR beta motif made up of seven or eight highly homologous variants appeared to be characteristic.

TCRdb reanalysed the 5' RACE reads using MiXCR and keeps one entry per CDR3 protein. The sample lists 400,000 or so distinct CDR3 sequences, more than 25% seen once, with about 0.9% in the top ten. This receptor was taken from a male donor with ankylosing spondylitis. This chain uses TRBV11-2 with TRBJ2-5; tentative D call: TRBD2 (6 bases). Material for sequencing was blood, either unsorted or a sorted T cell fraction (not recorded which). Written as DNA, the CDR3 is TGTGCCAGCAGGCCCCCGGGGGAGACCCAAGAGACCCAGTACTTC. This codes for CASRPPGETQETQYF.